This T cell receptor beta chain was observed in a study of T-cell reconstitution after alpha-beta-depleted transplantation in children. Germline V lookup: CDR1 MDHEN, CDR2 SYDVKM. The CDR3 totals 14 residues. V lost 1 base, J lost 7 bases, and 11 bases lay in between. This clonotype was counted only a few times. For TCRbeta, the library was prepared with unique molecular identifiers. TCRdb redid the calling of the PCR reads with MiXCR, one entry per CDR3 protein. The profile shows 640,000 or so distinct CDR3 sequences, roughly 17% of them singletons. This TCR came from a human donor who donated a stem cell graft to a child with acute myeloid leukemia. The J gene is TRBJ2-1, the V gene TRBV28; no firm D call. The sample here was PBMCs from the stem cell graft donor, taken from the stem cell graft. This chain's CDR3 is CASSLFSVPNEQFF. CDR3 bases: TGTGCCAGCAGTTTATTCAGCGTTCCTAATGAGCAGTTCTTC. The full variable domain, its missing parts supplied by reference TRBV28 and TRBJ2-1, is DVKVTQSSRYLVKRTGEKVFLECVQDMDHENMFWYRQDPGLGLRLIYFSYDVKMKEKGDIPEGYSVSREKKERFSLILESASTNQTSMYLCASSLFSVPNEQFFGPGTRLTVL.